The clone carrying this T cell receptor (beta chain) has more than one count but fewer than ten. What it binds is not known. Since all of the isolated RNA was reverse transcribed, expressed TCRB transcripts were what got sequenced. The assay was immunoSEQ multiplex PCR, and TCRdb's table has in-frame clones only and misses some. The data contain about 130,000 clones, approximately 9.2% of them singletons. This record comes from a study of beta chain features in type 1 diabetes. Trimming took 5 bases from V and 5 from J; bases not matched to a gene: 7. The CDR3 extends over 16 amino acids. Germline V lookup: CDR1 SNHLY, CDR2 FYNNEI. Points from the study as a whole: Patients with type 1 diabetes carried fewer insertions and had more deletions at their VDJ junctions.

This chain connects TRBV2 to TRBJ2-3, with 13 bases that match TRBD2. This receptor was obtained from a man aged 18 to 29 in good health. The sequenced sample consisted of central memory CD4+ T cells from blood. In DNA form, the CDR3 reads TGTGCCAGCAGTCGAACTAGCGGGGGGGCCATAGATACGCAGTATTTT. Translated, it gives CASSRTSGGAIDTQYF.